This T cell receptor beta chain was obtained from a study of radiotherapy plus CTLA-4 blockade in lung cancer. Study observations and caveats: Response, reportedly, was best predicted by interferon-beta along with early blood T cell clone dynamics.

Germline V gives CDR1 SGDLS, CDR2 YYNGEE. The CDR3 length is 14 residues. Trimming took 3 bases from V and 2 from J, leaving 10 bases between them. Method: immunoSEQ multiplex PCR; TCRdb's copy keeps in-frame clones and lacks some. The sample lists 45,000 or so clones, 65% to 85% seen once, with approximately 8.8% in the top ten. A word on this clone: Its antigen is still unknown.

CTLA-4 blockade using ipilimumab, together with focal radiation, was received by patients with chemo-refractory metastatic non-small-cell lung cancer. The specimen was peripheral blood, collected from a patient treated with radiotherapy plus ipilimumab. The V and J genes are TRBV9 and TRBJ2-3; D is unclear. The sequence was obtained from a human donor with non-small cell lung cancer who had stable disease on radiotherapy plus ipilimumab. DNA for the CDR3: TGTGCCAGCAGCGCGTATATTTCCACAGATACGCAGTATTTT. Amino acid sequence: CASSAYISTDTQYF.